This T cell receptor (beta chain) was found in a study of T cells in Graves' hyperthyroidism and ophthalmopathy. The CDR3 extends over 10 residues, inclusive of both ends. In germline, CDR1 is SEHNR, CDR2 FQNEAQ (reference sequence). This clonotype came up many times. This is likely a read error, given that the CDR3 carries no conserved phenylalanine or tryptophan at its end. The limits of the CDR3 on the DNA are not certain, so only TCRdb's listed CDR3 is given. Authors of the study amplified TCR beta CDR3 regions from RNA transcripts. Researchers ran a first-round RT-PCR on the TCR CDR3 using the HTBI primer set. TCRdb re-analysed the multiplex PCR reads in MiXCR, keeping a single row per CDR3 protein. The repertoire holds about 570,000 distinct CDR3 sequences, with around 46% as singletons.

V gene TRBV7-9 combines with J gene TRBJ1-2; TRBD1 was called by the table and not checked on the DNA. This TCR derives from an adult woman with Graves' disease, either hyperthyroidism or ophthalmopathy (not recorded which). The specimen sequenced was peripheral blood or thyroid tissue (not recorded which). The CDR3 sequence is CASSPGDSSG.